Below, one TCR beta chain is given with its context. Which antigen it targets is not known. No clone much larger than this one lies a single base away; base qualities are absent. The data derive from a study of cytomegalovirus exposure and HLA in healthy donors listed by TCRdb under 2017. The study in broad terms: An earlier analysis of approximately 640 of the donors reported roughly 270 Gb of sequence data and 100 million to 130 million unique TCR beta sequences from about 179 million T cells. An early release that covered several hundred HLA-typed donors contained about 300 gigabases of sequencing data and about 93 million unique TCR sequences. Of the 300 to 500 genotyped donors, 80% to 90% were placed in the genetic ancestry cluster associated with self-reported Caucasian donors. The study aimed to test whether cataloging public T cell receptors could reveal signatures of past pathogen exposure. The study profiled the T cell repertoires of 500 to 800 subjects by immunosequencing and related them to cytomegalovirus serostatus. In addition to the first cohort of hundreds of subjects, a separate validation cohort of approximately 110 different subjects was used. To predict cytomegalovirus infection status, the study combined high-throughput TCR immunosequencing, statistical association of individual TCRs with disease status, and machine learning. To study patterns of TCR occurrence, a later analysis re-analyzed previously published TCR beta repertoires from just over 650 donors and added high-resolution HLA genotyping. Rather than using new phenotypic data, the later analysis identified candidate immune exposures from TCR beta sequences and from how often those sequences occurred across donors. An earlier analysis of 587 of the donors applied high-throughput TCR beta sequencing to assess whether each TCR beta V gene segment acted as functional or pseudogenic. Donor age, sex, ethnicity and CMV serostatus were compiled together with the repertoire data. A later genetic analysis used genome-wide SNP genotypes for about 60% of the 666 donors, treating that subset as a discovery cohort. All discovery cohort repertoires had been generated on a single sequencing platform. Class I and class II HLA loci were covered by the typing at four-digit resolution. Typing coverage differed by locus: A, B, C, DRB1 and DQB1 were typed in roughly 620-640 donors, DQA1 in around 500, DPA1 in some 570, and DPB1 in about 450. Four to six DR-DQ haplotypes were handled as single units for association and clustering, since linkage in the cohort was strong. Across some 400 genotyped donors of the cohort, an average of about 240,000 unique TCR beta nucleotide sequences per donor were sequenced, and roughly 20% of those sequences were non-productive. What the research found in general, with its limitations: In this cohort, only TCR beta chains were sequenced, and detectable features were limited by the absence of alpha or paired-chain data. A further reported finding was that TCR beta sequences accurately predicted the HLA-A and HLA-B alleles for most subjects in the first cohort. The presence/absence analyses assumed that sequencing depth was roughly uniform across donors, and that assumption may not be true. Some IMGT-functional V segments, including TRBV6-2 and TRBV6-3, could not be distinguished by the 87-base-pair reads and were therefore excluded. Cytomegalovirus status was reported to be diagnosed by the classifier with high specificity and sensitivity in both the original and validation cohorts. Broadly in line with IMGT annotations, most TCR beta V segments showed up in productive rearrangements about 90% or about 30% of the time in an earlier analysis of under 700 of the donors. In a later genetic analysis, fewer N-insertions in productive TCRs were reported among donors in an Asian-associated ancestry cluster than the 666-donor mean. In a later analysis, TCR association rates were found to vary across HLA loci, with the most associated TCRs seen for DRB1 alleles and the fewest for HLA-C alleles. Because counts were too low, about 17 rarely observed V segments, including chromosome 9 orphons, were excluded from the earlier analysis of fewer than 650 of the donors. According to a later analysis, most CMV-associated TCR beta chains appeared to be HLA-restricted, and the HLA associations seemed to be driven largely by CMV exposure. When HLA alleles, especially DR and DQ, strongly co-occurred, TCR associations were difficult to assign to individual alleles. A later analysis associated 16,951 TCR beta sequences with specific HLA alleles at a false discovery rate of 0.05. According to a later analysis, parvovirus B19, influenza, CMV and Epstein-Barr virus appeared linked to several top co-occurrence clusters. A later analysis found that HLA-associated TCR beta chains were more clonally expanded and had lower generation probabilities than equally common non-associated chains. The study gave a list of about 160 TCR beta chains associated with cytomegalovirus. Most TCR sequences were observed very rarely across donors, whereas some public TCRs were present in many individuals. It was suggested by the authors that the approach could potentially be generalized to other disease states and immunological phenotypes. A few of the identified cytomegalovirus-associated TCR beta chains were confirmed in vitro to be specific for cytomegalovirus antigens. In a later genetic analysis, a missense DCLRE1C variant was associated with V-gene and J-gene trimming of TCR beta chains, and the association was replicated in an independent cohort. Linkage disequilibrium might explain the correlated functional status among segregating V segments, but an unknown experimental factor could not be excluded. Because some donors lacked HLA typing at each locus, the association tests relied only on the typed subset. A cluster of highly shared sequence variants was judged likely to represent a technical artifact of the sequencing pipeline. Immune exposure information for the cohort was limited to CMV serostatus.

The library relied on the immunoSEQ multiplex PCR assay. For the multiplex PCR, a mixture combining 60 forward primers for TCR Vbeta segments and 13 reverse primers for TCR Jbeta segments was used. The CDR3 region of rearranged TCR beta genes was amplified from genomic DNA by a multiplex PCR assay. On the Illumina HiSeq System, the amplified TCR beta libraries were sequenced as 87-base-pair reads. As for the authors' bioinformatics: A later analysis tallied roughly 76 million unique TCR beta chains across the 666 repertoires, and around 10 million of those chains were shared by two or more donors. To remove PCR and sequencing errors, raw reads were error-corrected and collapsed into unique sequences using a nearest-neighbor algorithm that merged closely related sequences. To assign V, D and J gene segments, CDR3 sequences were aligned to IMGT reference sequences. For a sequence to be retained, a match of at least six nucleotides was required to both a V gene segment and a J gene segment. A rearrangement counted as productive if the CDR3 had no stop codons and remained in frame with V and J, and every other rearrangement counted as non-productive. CDR3 was defined by IMGT convention, running from the second conserved V-encoded cysteine to the conserved J-encoded phenylalanine. Sequences without an unambiguous match to a single V gene segment were excluded from the earlier analysis of 587 of the donors. In an earlier analysis of several hundred of the donors, a V segment was called functional when productive rearrangements were above 56.7%, and segregating when the standard deviation between donors exceeded 5%. A statistical classification framework was built for diagnosing cytomegalovirus status from the catalog of TCR beta chain sequences. A later analysis assigned V and J genes by comparing TCR nucleotide sequences with IMGT/GENE-DB human TR gene sequences. The TCRdist pipeline was used in a later analysis to assign CDR3 sequences and most-parsimonious VDJ recombination scenarios. In a later analysis, each TCR beta chain was defined by its CDR3 amino acid sequence together with its V-gene family, and reads without a unique V-gene family were excluded. In a later analysis, fewer than 650 highly shared, low-generation-probability nucleotide sequences were removed to address suspected cross-contamination and a sequencing artifact. A later analysis calculated a clonal expansion index for each public chain from normalized within-repertoire ranks of inferred template counts. A later analysis computed generation probabilities with a VDJ recombination model fitted to out-of-frame rearrangements, and checked the results against IGoR. In a later analysis, hypergeometric tests were used to score TCR-TCR, TCR-HLA and TCR-CMV co-occurrence, with a repertoire-size bias correction applied to TCR pairs. False discovery rates were estimated in a later analysis by permuting HLA or CMV assignments 20 times. In a later analysis, co-occurring TCRs were grouped with DBSCAN, and TCRdist sequence similarity was added when clustering was performed within HLA-allele-positive subsets. Co-occurrence clustering excluded repertoires with fewer than 30,000 or more than 120,000 public chains, plus five with anomalous nucleotide sharing. The table comes from immuneACCESS by way of TCRdb, which keeps in-frame sequences with V and J called. Part of the clones is missing from these tables; in studies checked, under half for an unresolved V gene and the rest for unknown reasons. Clonal size and the V and J genes are those of that table, whereas D and trimming came from the DNA. In all, the sample holds 150,000 to 160,000 clones, and 60% to 80% of those were seen once. The ten most abundant clones make up roughly 13% of the sample.

V loses 4 bases at its end and J loses 14 bases; junction bases beyond the gene matches: 11. The CDR1 and CDR2 encoded by the germline V gene are MGHRA and YSYEKL. Taken from cysteine to phenylalanine, the CDR3 has 15 residues. Only the CDR3 DNA stays, 45 bases, in frame from base 1. The cohort consisted of fewer than 700 healthy bone marrow donors. Cohort members were all nominally healthy when sampled, although unrecorded immune exposures were likely present. The donor tested CMV seropositive, placing the donor among the 290 or so seropositive members of the cohort. Every donor gave a peripheral blood sample, and the peripheral blood mononuclear cells from that sample were used for TCR beta sequencing. The Qiagen DNeasy Blood Extraction Kit was used to extract genomic DNA from the blood cell samples.

The chain joins TRBV4-1 to TRBJ2-1; 13 bases in the junction line up with TRBD2. Sequences were obtained from PBMCs. The receptor comes from a man aged 30-40 years in good health and CMV-seropositive. CDR3 reads: CASSPQGLAGLKEFF. In nucleotide form, the sequence is TGCGCCAGCAGCCCTCAGGGACTAGCGGGGCTTAAAGAGTTCTTC.